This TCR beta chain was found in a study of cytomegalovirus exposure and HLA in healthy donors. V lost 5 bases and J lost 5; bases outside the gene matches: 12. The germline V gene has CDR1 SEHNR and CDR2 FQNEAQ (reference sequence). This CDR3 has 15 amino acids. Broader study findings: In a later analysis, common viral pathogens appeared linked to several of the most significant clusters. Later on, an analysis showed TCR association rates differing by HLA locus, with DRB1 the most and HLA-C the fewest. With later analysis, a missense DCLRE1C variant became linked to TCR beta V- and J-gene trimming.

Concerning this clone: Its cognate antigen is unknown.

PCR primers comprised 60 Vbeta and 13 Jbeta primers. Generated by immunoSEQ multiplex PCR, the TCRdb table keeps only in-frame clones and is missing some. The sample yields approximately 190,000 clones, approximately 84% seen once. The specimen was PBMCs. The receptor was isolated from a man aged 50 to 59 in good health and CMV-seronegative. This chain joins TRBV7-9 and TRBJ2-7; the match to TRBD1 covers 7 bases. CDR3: CASSPFRDSPHEQYF. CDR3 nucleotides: TGTGCCAGCAGCCCATTCCGGGACAGCCCTCACGAGCAGTACTTC.